The 23 T cell receptor beta chains below come from one sample, sequenced in a study of metastatic and nonmetastatic thyroid tumors. Thyroid surgery was performed in patients who had received no treatment beforehand. TCRdb reprocessed the PCR reads using MiXCR. This sample has roughly 25,000 clones, with more than 13% found just once. The sequencing sample was made of blood. The receptors shown here come from a female donor with papillary thyroid cancer or a benign thyroid nodule (not recorded which). Some clones in this sample may be carry-over from other donors' samples.

This clone was detected ten times or more. V and J are TRBV2 and TRBJ2-1; D is possibly TRBD1 (5 bases). The CDR3 runs to 15 residues. Trimming stripped 2 bases from V and 2 bases from J, with 10 bases between. CDR1 and CDR2 from the germline V gene are SNHLY and FYNNEI. The CDR3 bases are TGTGCCAGCAGTGAATCGGTGGGGCCCTACAATGAGCAGTTCTTC. Amino acid sequence: CASSESVGPYNEQFF.

A remark on this clone: This could be a read error, since a much larger clone is one nucleotide away. The genes are TRBV2 and TRBJ2-2, with D tentatively TRBD2 (5 bases). Looked up from germline, CDR1 is SNHLY and CDR2 is FYNNEI. The CDR3 contains 15 residues. The CDR3 DNA reads as TGTGCCAACAGTACTAGAGGGAGAAGGACCGGGGAGCTGTTTTTT. The encoded protein is CANSTRGRRTGELFF.

Comments on this clone: Given a much more abundant clone one base away, this may be a read error. This chain joins TRBV29-1 and TRBJ2-5, with D tentatively TRBD2 (6 bases). The CDR3 consists of 10 residues. Germline V gene lookup returns CDR1 SQVTM and CDR2 ANQGSEA. CDR3: CSVGEENQYF. The DNA of the CDR3 is TGCAGCGTTGGGGAGGAGAACCAGTACTTC.

This clone was seen many times. The chain links TRBV7-9 to TRBJ2-3, with D maybe TRBD2 (6 bases). The V and J ends lost 1 base and 5 bases respectively, with 10 bases between them. This CDR3 has 14 residues. CDR1 is SEHNR, CDR2 FQNEAQ, per germline (reference sequence). This chain's CDR3 is CASSLGLVEDTQYF. The CDR3 DNA reads TGTGCCAGCAGCTTAGGACTAGTGGAAGATACGCAGTATTTT. The whole variable domain, remainder taken from reference TRBV7-9 and TRBJ2-3, is DTGVSQNPRHKITKRGQNVTFRCDPISEHNRLYWYRQTLGQGPEFLTYFQNEAQLEKSRLLSDRFSAERPKGSFSTLEIQRTEQGDSAMYLCASSLGLVEDTQYFGPGTRLTVL.

The gene calls are TRBV7-9 and TRBJ1-1, with D unclear. The length of the CDR3 is 12 residues. V was trimmed by 1 base and J by 4 bases, leaving 4 bases between them. Germline V gene data show CDR1 as SEHNR and CDR2 as FQNEAQ (reference sequence). CDR3 nucleotide sequence: TGTGCCAGCAGCTTAGTGGTCACTGAAGCTTTCTTT. Protein sequence: CASSLVVTEAFF. Complete variable domain (other parts from reference TRBV7-9 and TRBJ1-1): DTGVSQNPRHKITKRGQNVTFRCDPISEHNRLYWYRQTLGQGPEFLTYFQNEAQLEKSRLLSDRFSAERPKGSFSTLEIQRTEQGDSAMYLCASSLVVTEAFFGQGTRLTVV.

The V call is TRBV19, the J call TRBJ1-1, with 10 bases that match TRBD1. Looked up from germline, CDR1 is LNHDA and CDR2 is SQIVND (reference sequence). Trimming took 4 bases from V and 7 from J; bases not matched to a gene: 12. The CDR3 spans 16 residues. The CDR3 region is CASSTPGQGRPNEAFF. DNA for the CDR3: TGTGCCAGTAGTACCCCGGGACAGGGGCGACCGAATGAAGCTTTCTTT.

The chain combines TRBV2 with TRBJ2-6; no firm D call. The CDR3 runs to 15 residues. The germline V gene encodes CDR1 SNHLY and CDR2 FYNNEI. V dropped 3 bases and J dropped 7 bases, with 13 bases sitting between them. The CDR3 DNA is TGTGCCAGCAGTGAGACACATTCTGTTGCCAACGTCCTGACTTTC. The encoded protein is CASSETHSVANVLTF. The variable domain in full, completed from reference TRBV2 and TRBJ2-6, reads EPEVTQTPSHQVTQMGQEVILRCVPISNHLYFYWYRQILGQKVEFLVSFYNNEISEKSEIFDDQFSVERPDGSNFTLKIRSTKLEDSAMYFCASSETHSVANVLTFGAGSRLTVL.

CDR3 in amino acids: CASSSPPGQLTYEQYF. CDR3 nucleotide sequence: TGTGCCAGCAGCTCACCCCCGGGACAGCTCACCTACGAGCAGTACTTC. This chain joins TRBV11-2 and TRBJ2-7; TRBD1 agrees at 7 bases. CDR1 is SGHAT, CDR2 FQNNGV, per germline. This CDR3 contains 16 residues. V gave up 4 bases and J gave up 2 bases; unmatched junction bases: 11.

This clone was detected many times. The germline gene is not matched at one end of the junction; a read error may be the cause. The chain carries TRBV4-1 and TRBJ1-2, with D tentatively TRBD1 (5 bases). This CDR3 region has 16 residues. The V gene's germline CDR1 is MGHRA and CDR2 YSYEKL. CDR3 nucleotides: TGCGCCAGCAAGGAAGGGGCGGCAGGGTTGAACTATGGCTACATCTTC. Its translation: CASKEGAAGLNYGYIF.

This clone was seen ten or more times. The chain employs TRBV6-5 and TRBJ2-1; 9 bases line up with TRBD2. After removal of 6 bases from V and 6 bases from J, the junction contained 15 bases not matched to a gene. The CDR3 has 17 amino acids. CDR1 and CDR2 from the germline V gene are MNHEY and SVGAGI. The CDR3 protein is CASRTNRGREGPNEQFF. In nucleotides, the CDR3 is TGTGCCAGCAGGACGAACCGCGGGCGGGAGGGCCCCAATGAGCAGTTCTTC.

This clone was recorded many times. The chain is built from TRBV10-3 and TRBJ2-7; D unclear. The CDR3 loop spans 14 amino acids. Germline V gene lookup returns CDR1 ENHRY and CDR2 SYGVKD. Trimming stripped 2 bases from V and 2 bases from J, with 10 bases between. CDR3 in DNA: TGTGCCATCAGTGAGGGACGGTCAACCTACGAGCAGTACTTC. This encodes CAISEGRSTYEQYF.

This clone was recorded a few times. The chain combines TRBV27 with TRBJ2-1, with 8 bases fitting TRBD2. V gave up 8 bases and J gave up 4 bases; unmatched junction bases: 1. The CDR3 is made up of 12 amino acids. Per the germline V gene, CDR1 is MNHEY and CDR2 is SMNVEV (reference sequence). The CDR3 DNA reads as TGTGCCAGCGGACTAGCTTACAATGAGCAGTTCTTC. This sequence encodes CASGLAYNEQFF.

In its sample, this clone was seen many times. The chain recombines TRBV28 with TRBJ2-1, with 12 bases lining up with TRBD2. The CDR3 totals 14 residues. V was pared by 7 bases and J by 4 bases, with 2 bases of the junction left unmatched. Germline values: CDR1 MDHEN, CDR2 SYDVKM. This chain's CDR3 is CASKGTSGYNEQFF. CDR3 DNA sequence: TGTGCCAGCAAGGGGACTAGCGGGTACAATGAGCAGTTCTTC.

By share, this clone counts as medium-sized. The V gene is TRBV30, the J gene TRBJ2-3; D remains unclear. V was clipped by 0 bases and J by 0 bases, with 10 bases between them. Germline CDR1 is GTSNPN and CDR2 is SVGIG (reference sequence). This CDR3 has 15 amino acids. CDR3 DNA: TGTGCCTGGAGTGTAGGGCACCGTAGCACAGATACGCAGTATTTT. This translates into CAWSVGHRSTDTQYF. The full variable domain, in which reference TRBV30 and TRBJ2-3 provide the parts outside the CDR3, is SQTIHQWPATLVQPVGSPLSLECTVEGTSNPNLYWYRQAAGRGLQLLFYSVGIGQISSEVPQNLSASRPQDRQFILSSKKLLLSDSGFYLCAWSVGHRSTDTQYFGPGTRLTVL.

About this clone: The CDR3 carries no conserved terminal phenylalanine or tryptophan, so it likely arises from a read error. The chain joins TRBV6-6 to TRBJ1-2, with D perhaps matching TRBD1 (6 bases). V was clipped by 3 bases and J by 4 bases, with 15 bases between them. The length of the CDR3 is 15 residues. CDR1 is MNHNY and CDR2 is SVGAGI in the germline V gene (reference sequence). The DNA of the CDR3 is TGTGCCAGCAGTTATAATCTGGGACATATCTATGGCTACACCTCC. Protein sequence: CASSYNLGHIYGYTS.

This clone was seen many times. V gene TRBV27 combines with J gene TRBJ2-1; 9 bases match TRBD2. V lost 1 base, J lost 8 bases, and 6 bases stayed unmatched. The CDR3 has 15 residues. Germline assignment: CDR1 MNHEY and CDR2 SMNVEV (reference sequence). The DNA for the CDR3 is TGTGCCAGCAGTTTATGGGGTAGCGGGAGCGATGAGCAGTTCTTC. It is translated as CASSLWGSGSDEQFF.

In its sample, this clone was seen many times. The rearrangement uses TRBV9 and TRBJ2-5, with a tentative D call TRBD1 (5 bases). Germline assignment: CDR1 SGDLS and CDR2 YYNGEE. This CDR3 has 17 residues. V was cut by 4 bases and J by 5 bases, with 24 bases left in between. CDR3 coding DNA: TGTGCCAGCAGCATGGACCCAACCCCGACAGCCACGGAGACCCAGTACTTC. Translation: CASSMDPTPTATETQYF. The full variable domain, with the rest looked up from reference TRBV9 and TRBJ2-5, is DSGVTQTPKHLITATGQRVTLRCSPRSGDLSVYWYQQSLDQGLQFLIQYYNGEERAKGNILERFSAQQFPDLHSELNLSSLELGDSALYFCASSMDPTPTATETQYFGPGTRLLVL.

In its sample, this clone was seen a few times. This sequence joins TRBV12-3 or TRBV12-4 and TRBJ2-7; D is unclear. The length of the CDR3 is 12 residues. With 0 bases removed from V and 6 bases from J, the gap between germline ends came to 6 bases. The CDR3 region is CASSLAAGEQYF. The CDR3 DNA sequence: TGTGCCAGCAGTTTAGCAGCTGGCGAGCAGTACTTC.

This clone appeared many times. J is TRBJ1-1 and V is TRBV30; D may be TRBD1 (5 bases). This CDR3 spans 13 amino acids. Trimming removed 2 bases from V and 1 base from J, with 8 bases in between. The germline V gene has CDR1 GTSNPN and CDR2 SVGIG (reference sequence). The chain's CDR3 is CAWSFGANTEAFF. In DNA, the CDR3 is TGTGCCTGGAGTTTCGGGGCGAACACTGAAGCTTTCTTT. The full variable domain, its missing parts supplied by reference TRBV30 and TRBJ1-1, is SQTIHQWPATLVQPVGSPLSLECTVEGTSNPNLYWYRQAAGRGLQLLFYSVGIGQISSEVPQNLSASRPQDRQFILSSKKLLLSDSGFYLCAWSFGANTEAFFGQGTRLTVV.

This chain joins TRBV13 and TRBJ1-5; no clear D. V gave up 5 bases and J gave up 4 bases, with 12 bases separating them. Germline values: CDR1 PRHDT, CDR2 FYEKMQ (reference sequence). The CDR3 loop spans 14 amino acids. The CDR3 DNA sequence: TGTGCCAGCAGCCAATCCGAATCTAATCAGCCCCAGCATTTT. It translates to CASSQSESNQPQHF. Complete variable domain (other parts from reference TRBV13 and TRBJ1-5): AAGVIQSPRHLIKEKRETATLKCYPIPRHDTVYWYQQGPGQDPQFLISFYEKMQSDKGSIPDRFSAQQFSDYHSELNMSSLELGDSALYFCASSQSESNQPQHFGDGTRLSIL.

By its share, this clone is medium-sized. This chain joins TRBV6-5 and TRBJ2-7; D ambiguous. V dropped 2 bases and J dropped 1 base, with 6 bases sitting between them. Germline lookup yields CDR1 MNHEY and CDR2 SVGAGI. This CDR3 contains 13 residues. In DNA form, the CDR3 reads TGTGCCAGCAGTTACAGTGATTCCTACGAGCAGTACTTC. Translated: CASSYSDSYEQYF.

The chain combines TRBV30 with TRBJ2-7; 10 nucleotides agree with TRBD2. Germline V CDR1 and CDR2: GTSNPN, SVGIG (reference sequence). The CDR3 contains 13 residues. Trimming removed 5 bases from V and 3 bases from J; junction bases left unmatched: 4. CDR3 region: CAWGRTSGYEQYF. CDR3 bases: TGTGCCTGGGGACGGACTAGCGGCTACGAGCAGTACTTC.

Ten or more counts support this clone. V and J are TRBV15 and TRBJ1-3; D possibly corresponds to TRBD1 (5 bases). CDR1 is LNHNV and CDR2 is YYDKDF in the germline V gene (reference sequence). This CDR3 spans 14 amino acids. V lost 4 bases and J 11 bases, leaving 18 bases between the germline ends. CDR3 residues: CATSKGGGTLPIYF. The CDR3 DNA sequence: TGTGCCACCAGCAAGGGTGGGGGAACTCTTCCCATATATTTT.